This T cell receptor beta chain was sequenced during a study of T cell repertoires in cytomegalovirus infection. Study information: Public TCR beta signatures were indicative of both CMV infection and a matching HLA type.

This clonotype was picked up a small number of times. Its matching antigen is unknown. MiXCR, run by TCRdb on the reads, gives a single entry per CDR3 protein. The data hold fewer than 550,000 distinct CDR3 sequences, with about 26% observed a single time. Germline CDR1 and CDR2: SGHKS and YYEKEE (reference sequence). V was clipped by 0 bases and J by 10 bases, with 11 bases between them. The CDR3 length is 14 residues. The study, taken as a whole, reports: HLA-C-restricted, CMV-specific TCR beta clonotypes were dominant ex vivo.

The origin of this receptor is a human donor in good health (CMV status not recorded). Some clones in this sample may be carry-over from other donors' samples. The chain combines TRBV5-5 with TRBJ1-6; D is uncertain. Input material: PBMCs. The CDR3 spells CASSLGATSSPLHF. DNA of the CDR3: TGTGCCAGCAGCTTGGGAGCTACTTCCTCACCCCTCCACTTT.